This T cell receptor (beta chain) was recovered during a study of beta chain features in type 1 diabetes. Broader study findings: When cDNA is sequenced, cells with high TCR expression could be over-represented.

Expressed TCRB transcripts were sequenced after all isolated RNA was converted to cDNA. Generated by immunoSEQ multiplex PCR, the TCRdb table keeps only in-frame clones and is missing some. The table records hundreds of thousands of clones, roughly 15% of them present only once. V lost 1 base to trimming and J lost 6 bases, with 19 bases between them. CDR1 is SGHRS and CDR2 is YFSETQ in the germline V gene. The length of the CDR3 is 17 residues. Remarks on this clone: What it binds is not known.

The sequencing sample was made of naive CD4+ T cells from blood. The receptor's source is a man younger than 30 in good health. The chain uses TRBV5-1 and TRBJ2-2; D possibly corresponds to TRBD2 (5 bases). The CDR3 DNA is TGCGCCAGCAGCTTGAATAGCCAGGAGCAGAGGGCCGGGGAGCTGTTTTTT. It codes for CASSLNSQEQRAGELFF.